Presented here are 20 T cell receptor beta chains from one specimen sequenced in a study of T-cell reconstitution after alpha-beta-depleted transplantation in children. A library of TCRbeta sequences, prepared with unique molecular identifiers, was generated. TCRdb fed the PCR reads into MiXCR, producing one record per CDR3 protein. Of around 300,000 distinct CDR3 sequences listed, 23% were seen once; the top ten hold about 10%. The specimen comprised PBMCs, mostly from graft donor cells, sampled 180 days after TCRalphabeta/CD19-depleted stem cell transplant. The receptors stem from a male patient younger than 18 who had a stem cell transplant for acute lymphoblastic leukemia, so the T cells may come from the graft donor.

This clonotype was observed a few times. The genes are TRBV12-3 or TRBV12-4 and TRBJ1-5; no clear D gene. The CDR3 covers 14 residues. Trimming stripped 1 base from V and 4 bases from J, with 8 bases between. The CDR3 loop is CASSLGAQNQPQHF. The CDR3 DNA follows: TGTGCCAGCAGTTTAGGGGCCCAAAATCAGCCCCAGCATTTT.

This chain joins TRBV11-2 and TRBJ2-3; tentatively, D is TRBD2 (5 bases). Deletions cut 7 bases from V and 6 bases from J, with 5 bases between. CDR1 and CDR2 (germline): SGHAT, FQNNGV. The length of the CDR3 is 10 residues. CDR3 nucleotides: TGTGCCAGCACTAGCGATACGCAGTATTTT. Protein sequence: CASTSDTQYF.

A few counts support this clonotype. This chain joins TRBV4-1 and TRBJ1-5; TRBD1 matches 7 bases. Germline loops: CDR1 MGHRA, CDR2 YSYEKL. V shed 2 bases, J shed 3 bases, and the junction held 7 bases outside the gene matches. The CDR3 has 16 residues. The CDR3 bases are TGCGCCAGCAGCCAATTCTGGGACAGCTACAATCAGCCCCAGCATTTT. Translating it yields CASSQFWDSYNQPQHF.

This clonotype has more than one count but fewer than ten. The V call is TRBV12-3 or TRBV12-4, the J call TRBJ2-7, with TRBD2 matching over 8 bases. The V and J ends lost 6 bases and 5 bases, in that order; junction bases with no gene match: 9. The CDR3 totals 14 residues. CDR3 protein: CASRPTRGADEQYF. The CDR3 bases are TGTGCCAGCAGACCCACGCGGGGGGCGGACGAGCAGTACTTC.

CDR3 sequence: CAICLAGGYEQYF. CDR3 nucleotide sequence: TGTGCCATCTGTTTAGCAGGAGGATACGAGCAGTACTTC. The rearrangement joins TRBV10-3 to TRBJ2-7, with D perhaps matching TRBD2 (5 bases). CDR3 length: 13 residues. V was trimmed by 8 bases and J by 4 bases, leaving 15 bases between them. Germline V gene sequence: CDR1 ENHRY, CDR2 SYGVKD.

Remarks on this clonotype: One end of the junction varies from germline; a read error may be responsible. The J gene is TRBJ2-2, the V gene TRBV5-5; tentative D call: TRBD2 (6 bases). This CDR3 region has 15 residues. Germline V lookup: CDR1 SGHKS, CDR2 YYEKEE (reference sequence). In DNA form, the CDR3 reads TGTGCCAGCAGCTTGGGTTGCGGGAACCCCGGGGAGCTGTTTTTT. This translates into CASSLGCGNPGELFF.

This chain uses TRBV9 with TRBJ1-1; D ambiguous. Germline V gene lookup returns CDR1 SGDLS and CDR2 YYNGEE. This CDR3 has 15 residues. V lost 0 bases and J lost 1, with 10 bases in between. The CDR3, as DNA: TGTGCCAGCAGCGTAGTAAAGGGAGGGAACACTGAAGCTTTCTTT. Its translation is CASSVVKGGNTEAFF.

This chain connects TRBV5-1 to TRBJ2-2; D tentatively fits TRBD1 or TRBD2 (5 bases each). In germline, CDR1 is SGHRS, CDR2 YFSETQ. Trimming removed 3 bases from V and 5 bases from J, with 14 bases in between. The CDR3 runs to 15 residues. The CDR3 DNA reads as TGCGCCAGCAGCTCCGGGACCCTGGGGACCGGGGAGCTGTTTTTT. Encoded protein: CASSSGTLGTGELFF.

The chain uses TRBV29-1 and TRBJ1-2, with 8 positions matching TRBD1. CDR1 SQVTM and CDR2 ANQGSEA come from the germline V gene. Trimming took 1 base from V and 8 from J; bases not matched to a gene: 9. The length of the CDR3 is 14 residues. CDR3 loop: CSVEGGQVVRGYTF. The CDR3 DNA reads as TGCAGCGTTGAAGGGGGACAGGTCGTTCGGGGCTACACCTTC.

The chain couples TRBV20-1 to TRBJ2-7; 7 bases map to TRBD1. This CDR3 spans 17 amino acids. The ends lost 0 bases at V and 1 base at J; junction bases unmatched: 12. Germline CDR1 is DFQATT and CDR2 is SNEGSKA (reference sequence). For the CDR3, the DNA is TGCAGTGCTAGAGATTCTTCGACAGGGAACCCTTCCTACGAGCAGTACTTC. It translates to CSARDSSTGNPSYEQYF.

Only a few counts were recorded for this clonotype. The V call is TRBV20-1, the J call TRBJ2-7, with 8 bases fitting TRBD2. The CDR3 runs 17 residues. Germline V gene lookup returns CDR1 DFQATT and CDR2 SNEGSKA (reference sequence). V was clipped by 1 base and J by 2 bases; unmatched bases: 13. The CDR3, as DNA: TGCAGTGCTAGAGCCGTGCTAGCGGGCTTCTCTGCCTACGAGCAGTACTTC. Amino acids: CSARAVLAGFSAYEQYF.

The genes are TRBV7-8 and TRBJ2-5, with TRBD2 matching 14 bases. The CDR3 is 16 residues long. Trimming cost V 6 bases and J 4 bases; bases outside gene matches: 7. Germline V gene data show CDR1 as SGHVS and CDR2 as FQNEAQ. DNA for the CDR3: TGTGCCAGCAGTCTCGGACTAGCGGGAGGAACAGAGACCCAGTACTTC. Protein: CASSLGLAGGTETQYF.

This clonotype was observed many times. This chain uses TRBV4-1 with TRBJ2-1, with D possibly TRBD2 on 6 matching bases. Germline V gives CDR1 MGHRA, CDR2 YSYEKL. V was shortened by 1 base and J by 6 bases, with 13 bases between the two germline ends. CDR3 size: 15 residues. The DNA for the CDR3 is TGCGCCAGCAGCCAAGTGGGCGGGAATCTCAATGAGCAGTTCTTC. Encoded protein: CASSQVGGNLNEQFF.

In nucleotides, the CDR3 is TGCGCCAGCAGCTCGGGACTAGCGGGCCTATCCTACGAGCAGTACTTC. This translates into CASSSGLAGLSYEQYF. The chain joins TRBV5-1 to TRBJ2-7; 12 positions match TRBD2. V lost 3 bases to trimming and J lost 1 base; unmatched junction nucleotides: 5. The CDR3 has 16 residues. Germline CDR1 SGHRS, CDR2 YFSETQ.

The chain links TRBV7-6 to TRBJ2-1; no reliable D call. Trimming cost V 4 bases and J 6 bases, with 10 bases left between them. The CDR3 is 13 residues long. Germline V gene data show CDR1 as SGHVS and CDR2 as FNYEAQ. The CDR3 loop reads CASSSPSVNEQFF. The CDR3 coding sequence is TGTGCCAGCAGCTCCCCAAGTGTCAATGAGCAGTTCTTC.

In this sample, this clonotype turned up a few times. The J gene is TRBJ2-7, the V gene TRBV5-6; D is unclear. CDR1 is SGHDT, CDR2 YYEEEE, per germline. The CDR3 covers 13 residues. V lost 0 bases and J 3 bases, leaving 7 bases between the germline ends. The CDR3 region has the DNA TGTGCCAGCAGCTTGGAACCAGACTACGAGCAGTACTTC. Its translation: CASSLEPDYEQYF.

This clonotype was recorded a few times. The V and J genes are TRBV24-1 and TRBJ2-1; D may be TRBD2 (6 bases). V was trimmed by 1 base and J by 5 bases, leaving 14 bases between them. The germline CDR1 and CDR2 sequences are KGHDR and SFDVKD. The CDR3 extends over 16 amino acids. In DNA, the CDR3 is TGTGCCACCAGTGATTTCAGACGGGACTTAAACAATGAGCAGTTCTTC. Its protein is CATSDFRRDLNNEQFF.

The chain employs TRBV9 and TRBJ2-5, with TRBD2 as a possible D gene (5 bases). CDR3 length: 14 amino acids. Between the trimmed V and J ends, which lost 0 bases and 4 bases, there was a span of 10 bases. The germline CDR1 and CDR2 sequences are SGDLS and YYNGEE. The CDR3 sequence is CASSVDRDRETQYF. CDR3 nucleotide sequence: TGTGCCAGCAGCGTAGATCGGGATCGAGAGACCCAGTACTTC.

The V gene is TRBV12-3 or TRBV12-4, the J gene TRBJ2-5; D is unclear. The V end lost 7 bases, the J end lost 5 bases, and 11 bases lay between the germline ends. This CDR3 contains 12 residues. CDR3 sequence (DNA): TGTGCCAGCACCCTGGGCCTTGAGACCCAGTACTTC. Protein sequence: CASTLGLETQYF.

CDR3 loop: CASSSRPTGREQYF. CDR3 DNA: TGTGCCAGCAGCTCACGCCCTACGGGCCGCGAGCAGTACTTC. V usage is TRBV7-6 and J usage is TRBJ2-7; no definite D call. Germline V gives CDR1 SGHVS, CDR2 FNYEAQ. The CDR3 spans 14 residues. V was clipped by 4 bases and J by 6 bases, with 16 bases between them.